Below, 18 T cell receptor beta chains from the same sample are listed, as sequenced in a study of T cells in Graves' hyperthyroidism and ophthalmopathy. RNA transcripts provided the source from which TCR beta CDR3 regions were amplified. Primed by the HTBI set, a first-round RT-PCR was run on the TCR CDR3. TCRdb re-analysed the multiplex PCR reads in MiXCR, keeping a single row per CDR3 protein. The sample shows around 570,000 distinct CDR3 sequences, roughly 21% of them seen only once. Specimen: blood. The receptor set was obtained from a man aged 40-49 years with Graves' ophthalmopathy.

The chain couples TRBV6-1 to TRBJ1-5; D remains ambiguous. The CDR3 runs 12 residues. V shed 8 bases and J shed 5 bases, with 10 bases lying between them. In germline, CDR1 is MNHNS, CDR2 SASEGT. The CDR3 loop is CASAFPDQPQHF. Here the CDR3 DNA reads TGTGCCAGCGCTTTCCCCGATCAGCCCCAGCATTTT.

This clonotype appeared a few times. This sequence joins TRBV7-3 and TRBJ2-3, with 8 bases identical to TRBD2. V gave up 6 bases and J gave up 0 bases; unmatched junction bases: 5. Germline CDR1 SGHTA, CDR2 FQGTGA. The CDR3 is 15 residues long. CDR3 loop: CASSSRGGSTDTQYF. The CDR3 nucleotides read TGTGCCAGCAGTTCTCGGGGGGGGAGCACAGATACGCAGTATTTT.

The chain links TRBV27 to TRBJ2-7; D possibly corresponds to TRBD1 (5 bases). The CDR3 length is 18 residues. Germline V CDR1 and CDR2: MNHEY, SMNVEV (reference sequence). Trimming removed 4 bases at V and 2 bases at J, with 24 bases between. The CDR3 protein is CASSSGLPGLGVPYEQYF. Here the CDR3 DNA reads TGTGCCAGCAGTTCTGGGCTTCCAGGATTAGGGGTTCCCTACGAGCAGTACTTC.

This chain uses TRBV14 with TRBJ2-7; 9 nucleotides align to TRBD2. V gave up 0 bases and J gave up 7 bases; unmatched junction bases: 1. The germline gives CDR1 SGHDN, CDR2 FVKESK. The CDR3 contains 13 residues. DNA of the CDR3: TGTGCCAGCAGCCAAGATGCGGGGGGGGAGCAGTACTTC. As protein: CASSQDAGGEQYF.

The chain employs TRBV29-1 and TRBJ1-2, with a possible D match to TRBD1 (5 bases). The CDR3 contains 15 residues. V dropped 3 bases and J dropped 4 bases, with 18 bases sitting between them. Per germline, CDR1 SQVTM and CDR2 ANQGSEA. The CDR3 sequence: CSVDSGGEGLYGYTF. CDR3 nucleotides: TGCAGCGTTGACAGTGGGGGGGAAGGGCTCTATGGCTACACCTTC.

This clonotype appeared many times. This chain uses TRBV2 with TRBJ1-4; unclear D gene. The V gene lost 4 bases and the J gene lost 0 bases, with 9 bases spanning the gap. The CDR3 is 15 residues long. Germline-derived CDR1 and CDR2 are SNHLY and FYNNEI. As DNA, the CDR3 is TGTGCCAGCAGTGTGGGAAGTGCAACTAATGAAAAACTGTTTTTT. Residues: CASSVGSATNEKLFF.

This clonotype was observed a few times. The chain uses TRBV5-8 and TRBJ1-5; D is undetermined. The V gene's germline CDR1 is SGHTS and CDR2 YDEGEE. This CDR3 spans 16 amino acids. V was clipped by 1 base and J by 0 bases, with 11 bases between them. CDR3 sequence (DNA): TGTGCCAGCAGCTTGTATGGTGGGAATAGCAATCAGCCCCAGCATTTT. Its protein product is CASSLYGGNSNQPQHF. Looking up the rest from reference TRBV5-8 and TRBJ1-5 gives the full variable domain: EAGVTQSPTHLIKTRGQQATLRCSPISGHTSVYWYQQALGLGLQFLLWYDEGEERNRGNFPPRFSGRQFPNYSSELNVNALELEDSALYLCASSLYGGNSNQPQHFGDGTRLSIL.

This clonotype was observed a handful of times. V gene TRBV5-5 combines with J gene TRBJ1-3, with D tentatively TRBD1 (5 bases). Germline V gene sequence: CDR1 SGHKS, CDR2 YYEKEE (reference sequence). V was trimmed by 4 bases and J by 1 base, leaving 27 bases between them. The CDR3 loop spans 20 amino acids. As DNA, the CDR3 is TGTGCCAGCAGCCCCCGGGGGAAAGGCCCCGGGGGAGGATCTGGAAACACCATATATTTT. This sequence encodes CASSPRGKGPGGGSGNTIYF.

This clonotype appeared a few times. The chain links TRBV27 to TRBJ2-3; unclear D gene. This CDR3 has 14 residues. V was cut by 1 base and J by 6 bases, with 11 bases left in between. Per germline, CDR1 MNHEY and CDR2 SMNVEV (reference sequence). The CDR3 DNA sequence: TGTGCCAGCAGTTTATTCGACCCTAGGGATACGCAGTATTTT. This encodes CASSLFDPRDTQYF.

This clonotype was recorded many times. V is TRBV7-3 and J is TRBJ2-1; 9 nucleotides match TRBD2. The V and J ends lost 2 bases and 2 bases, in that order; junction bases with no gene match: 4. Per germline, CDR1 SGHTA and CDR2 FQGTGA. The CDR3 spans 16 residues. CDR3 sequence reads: CASSLRAGGPYNEQFF. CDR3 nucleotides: TGTGCCAGCAGCTTACGAGCGGGAGGCCCCTACAATGAGCAGTTCTTC.

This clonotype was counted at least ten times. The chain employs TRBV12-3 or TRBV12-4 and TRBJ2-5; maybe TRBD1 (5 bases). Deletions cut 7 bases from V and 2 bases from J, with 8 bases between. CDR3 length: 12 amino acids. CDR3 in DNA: TGTGCCAGCAAAAGGGGTCAAGAGACCCAGTACTTC. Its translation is CASKRGQETQYF.

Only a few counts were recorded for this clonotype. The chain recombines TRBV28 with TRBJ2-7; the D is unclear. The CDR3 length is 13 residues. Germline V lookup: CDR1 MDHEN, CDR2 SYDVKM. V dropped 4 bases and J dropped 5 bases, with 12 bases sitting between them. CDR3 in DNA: TGTGCCAGCAGTTCCCCCCCGTATGACGAGCAGTACTTC. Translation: CASSSPPYDEQYF.

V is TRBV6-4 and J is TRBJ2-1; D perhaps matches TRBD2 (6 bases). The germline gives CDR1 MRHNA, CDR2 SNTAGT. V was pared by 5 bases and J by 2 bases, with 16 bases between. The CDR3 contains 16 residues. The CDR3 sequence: CASSQNLAYPYNEQFF. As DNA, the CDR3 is TGTGCCAGCAGTCAGAATCTAGCGTATCCCTACAATGAGCAGTTCTTC.

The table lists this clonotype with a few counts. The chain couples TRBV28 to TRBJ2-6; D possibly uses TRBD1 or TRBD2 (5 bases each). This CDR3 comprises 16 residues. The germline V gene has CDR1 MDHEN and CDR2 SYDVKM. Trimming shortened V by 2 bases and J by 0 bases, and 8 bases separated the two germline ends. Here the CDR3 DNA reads TGTGCCAGCAGTTTAGGGGACCTCTCTGGGGCCAACGTCCTGACTTTC. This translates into CASSLGDLSGANVLTF.

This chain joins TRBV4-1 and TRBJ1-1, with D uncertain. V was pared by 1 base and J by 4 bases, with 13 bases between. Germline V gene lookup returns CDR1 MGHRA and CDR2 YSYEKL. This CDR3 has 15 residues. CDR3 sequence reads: CASSQGSGWFTEAFF. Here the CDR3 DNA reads TGCGCCAGCAGCCAAGGCTCGGGGTGGTTCACTGAAGCTTTCTTT.

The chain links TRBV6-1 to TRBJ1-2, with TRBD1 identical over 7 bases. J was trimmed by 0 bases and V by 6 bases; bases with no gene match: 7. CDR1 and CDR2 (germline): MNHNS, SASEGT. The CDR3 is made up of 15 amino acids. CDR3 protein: CASSDWTGPNYGYTF. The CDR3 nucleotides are TGTGCCAGCAGCGACTGGACAGGTCCTAACTATGGCTACACCTTC.

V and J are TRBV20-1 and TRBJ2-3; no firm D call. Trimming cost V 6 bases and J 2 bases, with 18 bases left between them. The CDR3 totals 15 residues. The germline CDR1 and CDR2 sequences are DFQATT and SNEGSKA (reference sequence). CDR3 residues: CSASPGLMSTDTQYF. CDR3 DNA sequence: TGCAGTGCCAGCCCCGGATTAATGTCCACAGATACGCAGTATTTT.

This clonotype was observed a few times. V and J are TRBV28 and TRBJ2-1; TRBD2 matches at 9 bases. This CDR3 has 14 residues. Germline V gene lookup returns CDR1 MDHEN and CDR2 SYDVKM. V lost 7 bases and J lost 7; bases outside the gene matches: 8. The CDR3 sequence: CASTLAGVQNEQFF. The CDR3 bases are TGTGCCAGCACCTTAGCGGGAGTGCAGAATGAGCAGTTCTTC.